Listed here are 32 T cell receptor beta chains from one sample, sequenced in a study of shared clonotypes between healthy human individuals. Libraries were prepared by immunoSEQ multiplex PCR; TCRdb keeps only in-frame clonotypes and omits some of them. The sample lists approximately 1,500,000 clones, approximately 98% occurring once. The sample taken for sequencing was naive CD4+ T cells sorted from blood. Noted subset: CD45RA+ positively selected. These receptors came from a man aged 30 to 45 in good health.

CDR3 in amino acids: CASSRPGTGAETQYF. The CDR3 bases are TGTGCCAGCAGCCGTCCCGGGACAGGGGCGGAGACCCAGTACTTC. V usage is TRBV5-4 and J usage is TRBJ2-5; 10 nucleotides align to TRBD1. This CDR3 is built from 15 residues. V dropped 4 bases and J dropped 5; count of bases not matched to a gene: 8. Germline V gene lookup returns CDR1 SGHNT and CDR2 YYREEE (reference sequence).

The chain employs TRBV27 and TRBJ2-7, with TRBD2 matching 10 bases. Germline CDR1 is MNHEY and CDR2 is SMNVEV (reference sequence). This CDR3 is 16 amino acids long. Trimming removed 8 bases from V and 4 bases from J; junction bases left unmatched: 14. The CDR3 region has the DNA TGTGCCAGCCACCATGGGGGCCTAGCGGGAGTTTACGAGCAGTACTTC. The encoded protein is CASHHGGLAGVYEQYF.

This clone was counted once. V and J are TRBV5-5 and TRBJ2-2; no reliable D call. Germline CDR1 and CDR2: SGHKS and YYEKEE (reference sequence). The V end lost 4 bases, the J end lost 0 bases, and 22 bases lay between the germline ends. The CDR3 covers 19 residues. The CDR3 DNA reads as TGTGCCAGCAGCCATTCCTCGCAGGTGCACAACGCGAACACCGGGGAGCTGTTTTTT. Translated, it gives CASSHSSQVHNANTGELFF.

V is TRBV11-3 and J is TRBJ2-3; D not certain. With 5 bases removed from V and 1 base from J, the gap between germline ends came to 10 bases. The CDR3 contains 14 residues. The germline V gene encodes CDR1 SGHNT and CDR2 YENEEA. CDR3 nucleotides: TGTGCCAGCAGCAGGGATAGAGGCACAGATACGCAGTATTTT. Translating it yields CASSRDRGTDTQYF. Supplemented by reference TRBV11-3 and TRBJ2-3, the full variable domain reads EAGVVQSPRYKIIEKKQPVAFWCNPISGHNTLYWYLQNLGQGPELLIRYENEEAVDDSQLPKDRFSAERLKGVDSTLKIQPAELGDSAVYLCASSRDRGTDTQYFGPGTRLTVL.

The V and J genes are TRBV27 and TRBJ2-1; 7 positions match TRBD2. V lost 4 bases, J lost 4 bases, and 4 bases stayed unmatched. This CDR3 is 14 amino acids long. The V gene's germline CDR1 is MNHEY and CDR2 SMNVEV (reference sequence). CDR3 sequence reads: CASSWRERYNEQFF. As DNA, the CDR3 is TGTGCCAGCAGTTGGCGGGAGCGGTACAATGAGCAGTTCTTC.

This clone was detected only once. The genes are TRBV21-1 and TRBJ2-7; the table gives TRBD1 as D, unverified against the DNA. TRBV21-1 is termed a pseudogene. CDR3 length: 16 residues. CDR3 sequence: CASSTPLGDRGTWQYF. The CDR3 nucleotides read TGTGCCAGCAGCACACCCCTGGGGGACAGGGGTACATGGCAGTACTTC.

About this clone itself: Within the sample, other DNA sequences also encode this same CDR3. The V and J genes are TRBV18 and TRBJ2-7, with D uncertain. The CDR3 spans 14 residues. Germline lookup yields CDR1 KGHSH and CDR2 LQKENI. Trimming cost V 3 bases and J 0 bases, with 9 bases left between them. The CDR3 region has the DNA TGTGCCAGCTCACCGATAGAAAGCTCCTACGAGCAGTACTTC. As protein: CASSPIESSYEQYF.

The V gene is TRBV28, the J gene TRBJ2-2; D ambiguous. Germline loops: CDR1 MDHEN, CDR2 SYDVKM. V lost 10 bases and J 7 bases, leaving 10 bases between the germline ends. The CDR3 runs to 11 residues. CDR3 amino acids: CATDPGGELFF. DNA of the CDR3: TGTGCCACCGATCCGGGCGGGGAGCTGTTTTTT.

This chain uses TRBV2 with TRBJ2-7; D might be TRBD1 or TRBD2, each matching 5 bases. Trimming cost V 10 bases and J 0 bases, with 19 bases left between them. The CDR3 is 15 amino acids. The V gene's germline CDR1 is SNHLY and CDR2 FYNNEI. The CDR3 coding sequence is TGTGCCACCACGAGAGGGGCCTTAAGCTCCTACGAGCAGTACTTC. Translated, it gives CATTRGALSSYEQYF.

As regards this clone: Other DNA sequences in this sample translate to the same CDR3. The V gene is TRBV28, the J gene TRBJ2-3, with D possibly being TRBD2 (5 bases). The germline V gene has CDR1 MDHEN and CDR2 SYDVKM. The CDR3 runs to 13 residues. The V end lost 3 bases, the J end lost 3 bases, and 7 bases lay between the germline ends. The chain's CDR3 is CASSLSGTDTQYF. The CDR3 coding sequence is TGTGCCAGCAGTTTGTCGGGGACAGATACGCAGTATTTT.

The chain carries TRBV21-1 and TRBJ2-1; TRBD2 is the table's D call and was not checked against the DNA. TRBV21-1 is a listed pseudogene. The CDR3 runs to 17 residues. The CDR3 sequence: CASSHPGTSGTYNEQFF. The CDR3 DNA reads as TGTGCCAGCTCCCACCCCGGGACTAGCGGGACCTACAATGAGCAGTTCTTC.

This clone has only a few counts. The V and J genes are TRBV28 and TRBJ2-5; D remains unclear. This CDR3 has 15 amino acids. Germline lookup yields CDR1 MDHEN and CDR2 SYDVKM. Trimming stripped 5 bases from V and 2 bases from J, with 15 bases between. In DNA, the CDR3 is TGTGCCAGCAGTCCCCTCGGACGAGGTCAAGAGACCCAGTACTTC. Translation: CASSPLGRGQETQYF.

This clone showed up just once. V usage is TRBV4-3 and J usage is TRBJ1-1; a weak D match, TRBD1 (5 bases). In germline, CDR1 is LGHNA, CDR2 YSLEER. The CDR3 loop spans 13 amino acids. Trimming shortened V by 0 bases and J by 11 bases, and 13 bases separated the two germline ends. The CDR3: CASSQDVGAYAFF. The CDR3 coding sequence is TGCGCCAGCAGCCAAGATGTTGGGGCTTACGCTTTCTTT.

The V call is TRBV5-8, the J call TRBJ2-2; D uncertain. Germline V lookup: CDR1 SGHTS, CDR2 YDEGEE. The V and J ends lost 3 bases and 0 bases respectively, with 12 bases between them. CDR3 length: 16 residues. CDR3 sequence (DNA): TGTGCCAGCAGCTGGTCGCGTTCTACGAACACCGGGGAGCTGTTTTTT. This translates into CASSWSRSTNTGELFF.

About this clone: This same CDR3 is encoded by further DNA sequences in the sample. This chain uses TRBV7-3 with TRBJ2-2; D not resolved. The CDR3 has 13 residues. The V and J ends lost 5 bases and 6 bases respectively, with 10 bases between them. Germline CDR1 is SGHTA and CDR2 is FQGTGA. CDR3 nucleotide sequence: TGTGCCAGCAGCCCCACCTCTGCCGGGGAGCTGTTTTTT. This translates into CASSPTSAGELFF.

The DNA of the CDR3 is TGTGCCAGCAGAGACAGGGCGACTGGGGCCAACGTCCTGACTTTC. It encodes CASRDRATGANVLTF. V usage is TRBV6-4 and J usage is TRBJ2-6; 7 bases are a match to TRBD1. CDR1 is MRHNA and CDR2 is SNTAGT in the germline V gene. This CDR3 region has 15 residues. The J segment lost 2 bases and the V segment lost 6 bases, leaving 4 bases of the junction unmatched.

V gene TRBV5-1 combines with J gene TRBJ2-3, with 10 nucleotides matching TRBD1. This CDR3 has 14 residues. Germline V gene data show CDR1 as SGHRS and CDR2 as YFSETQ. V shed 3 bases, J shed 7 bases, and the junction held 5 bases outside the gene matches. As DNA, the CDR3 is TGCGCCAGCAGCTCGGGACAGGGGTTTAATACGCAGTATTTT. Protein: CASSSGQGFNTQYF.

As to this clone: At one end, the junction sequence differs from germline, possibly due to a read error. This rearrangement joins TRBV7-9 to TRBJ2-7; D remains unclear. CDR3 length equals 13 residues. Looked up from germline, CDR1 is SEHNR and CDR2 is FQNEAQ (reference sequence). CDR3 region: CASSLSAGRSRAF. CDR3 coding DNA: TGTGCCAGCAGCTTATCTGCAGGACGATCAAGGGCCTTC.

The chain is built from TRBV7-9 and TRBJ2-7; D is possibly TRBD2 (7 bases). Germline V gene lookup returns CDR1 SEHNR and CDR2 FQNEAQ (reference sequence). The ends were cut back, 0 bases at V and 0 bases at J, with 15 bases in the middle. The CDR3 has 17 residues. Here the CDR3 DNA reads TGTGCCAGCAGCTTAGCGCTAAGGGGGGGCTTCTCCTACGAGCAGTACTTC. Protein product: CASSLALRGGFSYEQYF. The complete variable domain, with remaining parts taken from reference TRBV7-9 and TRBJ2-7, reads DTGVSQNPRHKITKRGQNVTFRCDPISEHNRLYWYRQTLGQGPEFLTYFQNEAQLEKSRLLSDRFSAERPKGSFSTLEIQRTEQGDSAMYLCASSLALRGGFSYEQYFGPGTRLTVT.

The V gene is TRBV7-3, the J gene TRBJ2-1; TRBD2 matches 11 bases. V shed 3 bases and J 5 bases; nucleotides not matched to a gene: 3. In germline, CDR1 is SGHTA, CDR2 FQGTGA. The CDR3 is 15 residues long. In nucleotides, the CDR3 is TGTGCCAGCAGCTTGGGACTAGCGGACAACAATGAGCAGTTCTTC. It yields the protein CASSLGLADNNEQFF.

The chain links TRBV15 to TRBJ2-3; TRBD2 agrees at 9 bases. CDR1 is LNHNV and CDR2 is YYDKDF in the germline V gene (reference sequence). With V trimmed by 5 bases and J by 2 bases, 2 bases remained unmatched. The CDR3 is 14 amino acids. The CDR3 protein is CATSPSGITDTQYF. CDR3 coding DNA: TGTGCCACCAGCCCTAGCGGGATCACAGATACGCAGTATTTT. Full variable domain (rest looked up from reference TRBV15 and TRBJ2-3): DAMVIQNPRYQVTQFGKPVTLSCSQTLNHNVMYWYQQKSSQAPKLLFHYYDKDFNNEADTPDNFQSRRPNTSFCFLDIRSPGLGDTAMYLCATSPSGITDTQYFGPGTRLTVL.

The chain is built from TRBV11-2 and TRBJ2-1, with D maybe TRBD1 (6 bases). The V gene lost 2 bases and the J gene lost 4 bases, with 18 bases spanning the gap. The CDR3 consists of 17 residues. The germline gives CDR1 SGHAT, CDR2 FQNNGV. CDR3 DNA: TGTGCCAGCAGCTTAATTCGGGGCAGGGGTAGTTACAATGAGCAGTTCTTC. Translating gives CASSLIRGRGSYNEQFF.

This clone was found once. J is TRBJ2-2 and V is TRBV6-1; D call uncertain. This CDR3 contains 9 residues. Looked up from germline, CDR1 is MNHNS and CDR2 is SASEGT. V was pared by 10 bases and J by 10 bases, with 7 bases between. As DNA, the CDR3 is TGTGCCACGAGTTTGGAGCTGTTTTTT. It yields the protein CATSLELFF.

The chain employs TRBV7-9 and TRBJ2-2; D is tentatively TRBD1 or TRBD2 (5 bases each). V lost 2 bases and J lost 4, with 11 bases in between. The germline V gene encodes CDR1 SEHNR and CDR2 FQNEAQ (reference sequence). This CDR3 spans 15 amino acids. The CDR3 DNA reads TGTGCCAGCAGCTTATCTGGGGGTTTCACCGGGGAGCTGTTTTTT. Residues: CASSLSGGFTGELFF.

This clone appeared once. The chain recombines TRBV18 with TRBJ1-2; the D is unclear. The CDR3 contains 19 residues. Germline CDR1 and CDR2: KGHSH and LQKENI. V gave up 1 base and J gave up 4 bases, with 25 bases separating them. The CDR3 loop is CASSPRQTEGPARGYGYTF. In DNA form, the CDR3 reads TGTGCCAGCTCACCACGACAAACAGAAGGACCCGCGCGGGGCTATGGCTACACCTTC. Combining the CDR3 with reference TRBV18 and TRBJ1-2 gives the whole variable domain NAGVMQNPRHLVRRRGQEARLRCSPMKGHSHVYWYRQLPEEGLKFMVYLQKENIIDESGMPKERFSAEFPKEGPSILRIQQVVRGDSAAYFCASSPRQTEGPARGYGYTFGSGTRLTVV.

This chain joins TRBV5-4 and TRBJ2-5, with TRBD2 matching 16 bases. This CDR3 spans 18 amino acids. Per germline, CDR1 SGHNT and CDR2 YYREEE (reference sequence). The V segment lost 0 bases and the J segment 1 base; nucleotides outside the gene matches: 3. CDR3 sequence: CASSLGGLAGGVQETQYF. CDR3 in DNA: TGTGCCAGCAGCTTGGGGGGACTAGCGGGAGGGGTCCAAGAGACCCAGTACTTC.

The V gene is TRBV5-1, the J gene TRBJ1-2; the match to TRBD1 covers 8 bases. This CDR3 contains 18 residues. V lost 0 bases and J lost 8; bases outside the gene matches: 18. Germline loops: CDR1 SGHRS, CDR2 YFSETQ. Written as DNA, the CDR3 is TGCGCCAGCAGCTTGGGTAGTTTAGGACAGGGAACTTCTCGGGGCTACACCTTC. This gives the protein CASSLGSLGQGTSRGYTF.

The V and J genes are TRBV27 and TRBJ1-5; possibly TRBD1 for D (6 bases). The CDR3 is 16 residues long. V lost 6 bases and J 0 bases, leaving 15 bases between the germline ends. The germline V gene has CDR1 MNHEY and CDR2 SMNVEV (reference sequence). The CDR3 reads CASRPGTTHSNQPQHF. In DNA form, the CDR3 reads TGTGCCAGCAGGCCCGGGACAACCCATAGCAATCAGCCCCAGCATTTT.

The V and J genes are TRBV25-1 and TRBJ1-1, with D possibly TRBD1 on 5 matching bases. Trimming removed 6 bases from V and 1 base from J, with 15 bases in between. CDR3 length equals 15 residues. CDR1 MGHDK and CDR2 SYGVNS come from the germline V gene. For the CDR3, the DNA is TGTGCCAGCAGAGCCAGGGAGTTTAAGAACACTGAAGCTTTCTTT. Its protein is CASRAREFKNTEAFF.

This rearrangement joins TRBV7-9 to TRBJ2-1, with D possibly called TRBD1 or TRBD2 (5 bases each). Germline V lookup: CDR1 SEHNR, CDR2 FQNEAQ (reference sequence). Trimming pared 0 bases from V and 3 bases from J, leaving 9 bases between. The CDR3 is 15 amino acids. DNA for the CDR3: TGTGCCAGCAGCTTAGCGCGAGGGGACTACAATGAGCAGTTCTTC. This gives the protein CASSLARGDYNEQFF.

Comments on this clone: The same CDR3 arises from other DNA sequences in this sample as well. J is TRBJ1-2 and V is TRBV28, with 7 bases matching TRBD1. The trim removed 5 bases at V and 4 bases at J, leaving 4 bases unmatched. The CDR3 has 13 amino acids. Germline CDR1 reads MDHEN; CDR2 reads SYDVKM. The CDR3 here is CASSRQGVYGYTF. CDR3 in DNA: TGTGCCAGCAGTCGACAGGGAGTCTATGGCTACACCTTC.

About this clone: The sample carries other DNA sequences with the same CDR3. The V gene is TRBV11-2, the J gene TRBJ2-7, with D unresolved. V was cut by 5 bases and J by 3 bases, with 5 bases left in between. This CDR3 comprises 11 residues. Germline CDR1 and CDR2: SGHAT and FQNNGV. This CDR3 reads CASSPYYEQYF. CDR3 nucleotides: TGTGCCAGCAGCCCATACTACGAGCAGTACTTC.